This T cell receptor (beta chain) was sequenced in a study of blood T cells in healthy people across ages. Next came a second PCR, run for about 6 to 12 cycles, which used a sample-barcoded 5' primer along with a J-beta primer mix. Using its own MiXCR run on the 5' RACE reads, TCRdb lists one record per CDR3 protein. The sample yields hundreds of thousands of distinct CDR3 sequences, under 55% seen once. Germline lookup yields CDR1 SGHDN and CDR2 FVKESK. V was clipped by 4 bases and J by 2 bases; unmatched bases: 6. The CDR3 totals 15 residues. The V gene is TRBV14, the J gene TRBJ2-7; 9 bases align to TRBD2. The TCR sequence derives from a man older than 75 in good health. Sequencing was performed on blood. CDR3 DNA: TGTGCCAGCAGCCTCGCGGGAGGGAAAACCTACGAGCAGTACTTC. Amino acids: CASSLAGGKTYEQYF.